This record covers a single T cell receptor beta chain. Antigen unknown. The sample originates from a study of beta chain features in type 1 diabetes. The study, taken as a whole, reports: Fewer junction insertions and more nucleotide deletions appeared in type 1 diabetes patients. Type 1 diabetes patients had moderately but significantly shorter TCRB CDR3s in all four CD4+ subsets.

Germline CDR1 MNHNY, CDR2 SVGAGI (reference sequence). The CDR3 runs to 14 residues. Trimming left V 2 bases short and J 1 base short, with 8 bases between. Sequencing targeted expressed TCRB transcripts, as all isolated RNA had been reverse transcribed. Sequencing was performed with immunoSEQ multiplex PCR; in TCRdb, only in-frame clones are kept and a portion is missing. The data hold fewer than 350,000 clones, with 15% observed a single time. This clonotype was obtained from a man aged 18-30 years with type 1 diabetes. This chain joins TRBV6-6 and TRBJ1-1, with no clear D. Sequenced material: naive CD4+ T cells from blood. The CDR3 DNA reads as TGTGCCAGCAGTTACCATTCAGGGAACACTGAAGCTTTCTTT. It translates to CASSYHSGNTEAFF.